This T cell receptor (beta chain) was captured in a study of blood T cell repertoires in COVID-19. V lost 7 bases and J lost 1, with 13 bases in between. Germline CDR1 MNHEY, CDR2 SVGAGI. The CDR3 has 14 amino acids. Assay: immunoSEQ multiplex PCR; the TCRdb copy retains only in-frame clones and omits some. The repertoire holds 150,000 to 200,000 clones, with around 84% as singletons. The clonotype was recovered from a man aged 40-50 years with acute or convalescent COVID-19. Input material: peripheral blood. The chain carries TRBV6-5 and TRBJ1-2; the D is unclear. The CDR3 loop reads CASKVERINYGYTF. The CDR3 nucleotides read TGTGCCAGCAAGGTCGAGCGGATTAACTATGGCTACACCTTC.